This T cell receptor beta chain appears in the sequencing data of a study of blood T cell repertoires in COVID-19. Across the study: The analysed material was cDNA or gDNA that came from T cells, B-cell-depleted T cells, or PBMCs.

Grouping used clinical history reported by participants in a survey and questionnaire. Recovered Cohort 3 donors showed two negative PCRs, clearance, or symptom resolution. CDR1 and CDR2 from the germline V gene are SGHAT and FQNNGV. With 2 bases removed from V and 5 bases from J, the gap between germline ends came to 7 bases. This CDR3 is 13 amino acids long. The repertoire was sequenced with immunoSEQ multiplex PCR; TCRdb's copy has only in-frame clones and lacks some. The repertoire consists of about 480,000 clones, with around nine tenths occurring once and the leading ten covering approximately 2%.

The sequenced material came from PBMCs or T cells enriched from blood (not recorded which). The chain employs TRBV11-2 and TRBJ1-5; no firm D call. The clonotype was recovered from a woman aged 40 to 49 who had recovered from COVID-19. CDR3 region: CASSLSGDQPQHF. DNA of the CDR3: TGTGCCAGCAGCTTATCCGGAGATCAGCCCCAGCATTTT.